This T cell receptor (beta chain) was sequenced during a study of blood T cells in healthy people across ages. Study outcomes and limitations: Per million T cells, the diversity of TCR beta decreased roughly linearly as age advanced.

Each donor gave 9 to 10 milliliters of peripheral blood. Through a sample-barcoded 5' primer and a J-beta primer mix, a second PCR was run for roughly 6 to 11 cycles. Each CDR3 protein is one row after TCRdb ran MiXCR on the 5' RACE reads. The repertoire holds about 1,800,000 distinct CDR3 sequences, with under 30% as singletons. With regard to this clonotype: Its antigen remains unknown.

CDR3 length equals 13 residues. V lost 0 bases and J 13 bases, leaving 13 bases between the germline ends. Germline values: CDR1 LGHDT, CDR2 YNNKEL (reference sequence). The chain couples TRBV3-1 to TRBJ2-4; no reliable D call. This TCR derives from a woman in her 30s in good health. Sequenced input: blood. The CDR3 protein is CASSQDWQAEQYF. CDR3 nucleotides: TGTGCCAGCAGCCAAGATTGGCAGGCTGAGCAGTACTTC. Full variable domain (remainder filled in from reference TRBV3-1 and TRBJ2-4): DTAVSQTPKYLVTQMGNDKSIKCEQNLGHDTMYWYKQDSKKFLKIMFSYNNKELIINETVPNRFSPKSPDKAHLNLHINSLELGDSAVYFCASSQDWQAEQYFGAGTRLSVL.